This T cell receptor (beta chain) was identified in a study of blood T cells in healthy people across ages. Per the germline V gene, CDR1 is SGHVS and CDR2 is FNYEAQ. The V segment lost 0 bases and the J segment 2 bases; nucleotides outside the gene matches: 6. This CDR3 has 16 residues. This clonotype occurred many times. Its cognate antigen is unknown. Combining a sample-barcoded 5' primer with a J-beta primer mix, a second PCR ran for about 7 to 11 cycles. MiXCR was run by TCRdb on the 5' RACE reads, yielding one entry per CDR3 protein. The sample records about 970,000 distinct CDR3 sequences, just over 50% being singletons. Study results and caveats: Older age went with lower TCR beta diversity per million T cells, in a roughly linear way.

What was sequenced was blood. V and J are TRBV7-6 and TRBJ2-7; 8 bases are shared with TRBD1. The clonotype comes from an older woman in good health. The DNA of the CDR3 is TGTGCCAGCAGCTTAGCGCGGTCGGGACAGGCCTACGAGCAGTACTTC. It yields the protein CASSLARSGQAYEQYF.